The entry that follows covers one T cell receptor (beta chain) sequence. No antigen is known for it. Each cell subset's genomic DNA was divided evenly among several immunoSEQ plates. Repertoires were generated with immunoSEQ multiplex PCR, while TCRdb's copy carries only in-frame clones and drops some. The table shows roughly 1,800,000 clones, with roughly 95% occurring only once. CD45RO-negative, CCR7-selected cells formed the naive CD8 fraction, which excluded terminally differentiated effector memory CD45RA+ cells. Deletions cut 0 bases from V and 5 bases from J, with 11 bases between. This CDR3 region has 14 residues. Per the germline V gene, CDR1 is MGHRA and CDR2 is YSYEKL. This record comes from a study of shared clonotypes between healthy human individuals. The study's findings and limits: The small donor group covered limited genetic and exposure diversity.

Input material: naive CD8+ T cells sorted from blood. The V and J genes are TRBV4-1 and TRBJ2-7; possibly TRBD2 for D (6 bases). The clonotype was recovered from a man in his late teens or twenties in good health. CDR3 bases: TGCGCCAGCAGCCAAGAGGCGGGGAGAAACGAGCAGTACTTC. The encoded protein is CASSQEAGRNEQYF.